Listed here are 15 T cell receptor beta chains from one sample, sequenced in a study of pediatric ulcerative colitis. Profiled with immunoSEQ multiplex PCR; TCRdb holds only in-frame clones, not every one. The table includes 30,000 or so clones, around 82% detected once. The sample consisted of blood. These receptors originate from a boy aged 10-17 years with severe ulcerative colitis.

This chain joins TRBV7-3 and TRBJ2-6; 7 bases map to TRBD1. This CDR3 comprises 17 residues. V lost 4 bases and J lost 0; bases outside the gene matches: 6. Germline lookup yields CDR1 SGHTA and CDR2 FQGTGA. The CDR3 is CASSSGQFYSGANVLTF. Written as DNA, the CDR3 is TGTGCCAGCAGCTCGGGACAGTTCTACTCTGGGGCCAACGTCCTGACTTTC.

J is TRBJ1-1 and V is TRBV4-1; D is undetermined. The CDR3 totals 12 residues. Germline CDR1 is MGHRA and CDR2 is YSYEKL. The V end lost 3 bases, the J end lost 5 bases, and 7 bases lay between the germline ends. The DNA for the CDR3 is TGCGCCAGCAGCCATTTTAATACTGAAGCTTTCTTT. It codes for CASSHFNTEAFF.

The V and J genes are TRBV13 and TRBJ2-3; 8 nucleotides line up with TRBD2. There are 15 residues in the CDR3. V lost 6 bases and J lost 1; bases outside the gene matches: 6. Germline lookup yields CDR1 PRHDT and CDR2 FYEKMQ (reference sequence). The CDR3 region has the DNA TGTGCCAGCAGAGGGAGCGGGGGAGGCACAGATACGCAGTATTTT. It codes for CASRGSGGGTDTQYF. The complete variable domain, with remaining parts taken from reference TRBV13 and TRBJ2-3, reads AAGVIQSPRHLIKEKRETATLKCYPIPRHDTVYWYQQGPGQDPQFLISFYEKMQSDKGSIPDRFSAQQFSDYHSELNMSSLELGDSALYFCASRGSGGGTDTQYFGPGTRLTVL.

The gene calls are TRBV7-9 and TRBJ1-1, with 7 bases fitting TRBD1. CDR1 is SEHNR and CDR2 is FQNEAQ in the germline V gene (reference sequence). V was pared by 5 bases and J by 0 bases, with 6 bases of the junction left unmatched. The length of the CDR3 is 15 residues. The CDR3 region is CASSGTEDMNTEAFF. CDR3 sequence (DNA): TGTGCCAGCAGCGGGACAGAGGACATGAACACTGAAGCTTTCTTT.

The V call is TRBV5-5, the J call TRBJ2-7; 11 bases line up with TRBD1. CDR1 SGHKS and CDR2 YYEKEE come from the germline V gene (reference sequence). V shed 3 bases, J shed 0 bases, and the junction held 2 bases outside the gene matches. The CDR3 covers 15 residues. The CDR3 is CASSWGTGGSYEQYF. The DNA of the CDR3 is TGTGCCAGCAGCTGGGGGACAGGGGGCTCCTACGAGCAGTACTTC.

The gene calls are TRBV7-2 and TRBJ2-1; tentatively, D is TRBD2 (5 bases). The CDR3 runs 14 residues. The V and J ends lost 7 bases and 7 bases respectively, with 17 bases between them. Looked up from germline, CDR1 is SGHTA and CDR2 is FQGNSA. For the CDR3, the DNA is TGTGCCAGCAACCGCGACTCCTCGGGGAATGAGCAGTTCTTC. It is translated as CASNRDSSGNEQFF.

J is TRBJ1-5 and V is TRBV5-6, with D possibly being TRBD1 (5 bases). The CDR3 is made up of 15 amino acids. Germline V gene sequence: CDR1 SGHDT, CDR2 YYEEEE. Between the trimmed V and J ends, which lost 3 bases and 6 bases, there was a span of 16 bases. CDR3: CASSSPGGASQPQHF. The CDR3 DNA sequence: TGTGCCAGCAGCTCCCCCGGCGGGGCGAGTCAGCCCCAGCATTTT.

This chain joins TRBV11-2 and TRBJ2-1; 8 bases fit TRBD2. This CDR3 comprises 15 residues. Germline CDR1 is SGHAT and CDR2 is FQNNGV. The ends lost 1 base at V and 5 bases at J; junction bases unmatched: 4. The CDR3 nucleotides read TGTGCCAGCAGCTTAGGCGGGGGGCACAACAATGAGCAGTTCTTC. Its protein product is CASSLGGGHNNEQFF.

The chain employs TRBV13 and TRBJ1-6, with D unresolved. Germline V gene sequence: CDR1 PRHDT, CDR2 FYEKMQ (reference sequence). The CDR3 is made up of 11 amino acids. Trimming took 4 bases from V and 17 from J, leaving 12 bases between them. This CDR3 is CASSSGREVHF. The CDR3 DNA reads TGTGCCAGCAGCTCTGGACGGGAAGTCCACTTT. The full variable domain, rest sourced from reference TRBV13 and TRBJ1-6, is AAGVIQSPRHLIKEKRETATLKCYPIPRHDTVYWYQQGPGQDPQFLISFYEKMQSDKGSIPDRFSAQQFSDYHSELNMSSLELGDSALYFCASSSGREVHFGNGTRLTVT.

The J gene is TRBJ2-2, the V gene TRBV15, with 7 bases matching TRBD1. V lost 5 bases to trimming and J lost 5 bases; unmatched junction nucleotides: 2. CDR1 is LNHNV and CDR2 is YYDKDF in the germline V gene (reference sequence). This CDR3 spans 13 amino acids. The CDR3 reads CATSDRVTGELFF. Written as DNA, the CDR3 is TGTGCCACCAGCGACAGGGTTACCGGGGAGCTGTTTTTT. Together with reference TRBV15 and TRBJ2-2, the CDR3 gives the full variable domain: DAMVIQNPRYQVTQFGKPVTLSCSQTLNHNVMYWYQQKSSQAPKLLFHYYDKDFNNEADTPDNFQSRRPNTSFCFLDIRSPGLGDTAMYLCATSDRVTGELFFGEGSRLTVL.

This chain uses TRBV30 with TRBJ2-7; D unresolved. Per germline, CDR1 GTSNPN and CDR2 SVGIG (reference sequence). V lost 4 bases and J 0 bases, leaving 4 bases between the germline ends. The CDR3 runs 11 residues. The CDR3 nucleotides read TGTGCCTGGATAGACTCCTACGAGCAGTACTTC. It is translated as CAWIDSYEQYF.

The J gene is TRBJ2-7, the V gene TRBV5-1; 7 positions match TRBD2. Trimming took 3 bases from V and 4 from J; bases not matched to a gene: 10. The CDR3 contains 15 residues. Germline V CDR1 and CDR2: SGHRS, YFSETQ. CDR3 coding DNA: TGCGCCAGCAGCTCCCCCCGGACGGGGGGTTACGAGCAGTACTTC. Translated: CASSSPRTGGYEQYF.

J is TRBJ1-2 and V is TRBV11-2; D gene ambiguous. This CDR3 region has 13 residues. The germline V and J ends were trimmed by 4 bases and 5 bases, with 11 bases remaining between them. CDR1 is SGHAT and CDR2 is FQNNGV in the germline V gene. In DNA, the CDR3 is TGTGCCAGCAGCTGGTCAAGAGTGTATGGCTACACCTTC. Its translation: CASSWSRVYGYTF.

This chain links TRBV25-1 with TRBJ2-7; D gene unclear. Germline CDR1 MGHDK, CDR2 SYGVNS. The CDR3 runs 12 residues. Trimming took off 5 bases at V and 4 bases at J, with 9 bases between the two ends. CDR3 sequence: CASSSFGYEQYF. The CDR3 bases are TGTGCCAGCAGTTCTTTCGGGTACGAGCAGTACTTC.

V gene TRBV30 combines with J gene TRBJ2-3; 9 nucleotides line up with TRBD2. V trimming: 5 bases; J trimming: 1 base; junction bases outside the gene matches: 1. The CDR3 is 13 residues long. Germline V CDR1 and CDR2: GTSNPN, SVGIG (reference sequence). The DNA of the CDR3 is TGTGCCTGGGGCGGGGGGGGCACAGATACGCAGTATTTT. This translates into CAWGGGGTDTQYF.